A single sample is the source of the 26 T cell receptor beta chains below, sequenced in a study of low-dose radiotherapy and immunotherapy resistance in tumors. Time point here: before trial treatment. First-strand cDNA relied on TRAV- and TRBV-specific primers spanning alpha and beta chains. TCRs underwent around 20 PCR cycles of amplification with a constant-region primer and V-primer adapter. TCRdb independently ran MiXCR on the reads; one entry per CDR3 protein. The sample holds over 70,000 distinct CDR3 sequences, 31% seen once. The material sequenced was PBMCs, taken before treatment. These receptors all stem from a female donor with ovarian cancer.

Many counts were recorded for this clonotype. The J gene is TRBJ1-1, the V gene TRBV28; no definite D call. V lost 4 bases and J lost 3, with 3 bases in between. The CDR3 sequence is 11 residues long. Per the germline V gene, CDR1 is MDHEN and CDR2 is SYDVKM. CDR3 coding DNA: TGTGCCAGCAGTTGGGACACTGAAGCTTTCTTT. Translated, it gives CASSWDTEAFF.

Many counts were recorded for this clonotype. The V call is TRBV6-1, the J call TRBJ2-2; D possibly corresponds to TRBD2 (5 bases). The CDR3 covers 16 residues. V lost 6 bases, J lost 5 bases, and 19 bases lay in between. Per the germline V gene, CDR1 is MNHNS and CDR2 is SASEGT. CDR3 bases: TGTGCCAGCAGCCTTCCGGACTTCTCAGGAACCGGGGAGCTGTTTTTT. Protein: CASSLPDFSGTGELFF.

This clonotype was picked up many times. The CDR3 DNA reads TGTGCCAGCAGTTACGACACCGGAGAGAATGAGCAGTTCTTC. This sequence encodes CASSYDTGENEQFF. The chain carries TRBV6-2 or TRBV6-3 and TRBJ2-1; no definite D call. The V end was cut by 2 bases, the J end by 7 bases, with 12 bases between. The CDR3 runs to 14 residues. Germline V gene sequence: CDR1 MNHEY, CDR2 SVGEGT.

This clonotype was detected only a few times. This chain links TRBV5-1 with TRBJ1-4; tentative D call: TRBD1 (5 bases). The germline CDR1 and CDR2 sequences are SGHRS and YFSETQ. Trimming pared 4 bases from V and 6 bases from J, leaving 16 bases between. CDR3 size: 15 residues. CDR3 nucleotides: TGCGCCAGCAGCCCTACTCAGCAGGGTGATGAAAAACTGTTTTTT. Translation: CASSPTQQGDEKLFF. Variable domain in full (rest from reference TRBV5-1 and TRBJ1-4): KAGVTQTPRYLIKTRGQQVTLSCSPISGHRSVSWYQQTPGQGLQFLFEYFSETQRNKGNFPGRFSGRQFSNSRSEMNVSTLELGDSALYLCASSPTQQGDEKLFFGSGTQLSVL.

This clonotype occurred many times. The chain employs TRBV11-2 and TRBJ2-2, with 9 bases lining up with TRBD1. The CDR3 contains 18 residues. With V trimmed by 1 base and J by 4 bases, 10 bases remained unmatched. The germline V gene encodes CDR1 SGHAT and CDR2 FQNNGV. The CDR3 coding sequence is TGTGCCAGCAGCTTAGCCTTGGACAGGGGTCGTACCACCGGGGAGCTGTTTTTT. It translates to CASSLALDRGRTTGELFF. The variable domain in full, with the rest retrieved from reference TRBV11-2 and TRBJ2-2, is EAGVAQSPRYKIIEKRQSVAFWCNPISGHATLYWYQQILGQGPKLLIQFQNNGVVDDSQLPKDRFSAERLKGVDSTLKIQPAKLEDSAVYLCASSLALDRGRTTGELFFGEGSRLTVL.

This clonotype was detected once. A far larger clone is one nucleotide away, so this likely arose from a read error. The CDR3 spells CASSNRLAVEQFF. As DNA, the CDR3 is TGTGCCAGCAGCAACAGACTAGCGGTAGAGCAGTTCTTC. The chain uses TRBV21-1 and TRBJ2-1; the table's D call TRBD2 went unverified against the DNA. TRBV21-1 corresponds to a pseudogene. The CDR3 is made up of 13 amino acids.

In its sample, this clonotype was seen many times. V usage is TRBV14 and J usage is TRBJ2-1; D is unclear. The CDR3 consists of 14 residues. Germline V gives CDR1 SGHDN, CDR2 FVKESK. Deletions cut 2 bases from V and 9 bases from J, with 14 bases between. CDR3 in amino acids: CASSQSPASAEQFF. The CDR3 coding sequence is TGTGCCAGCAGCCAAAGCCCGGCGTCGGCTGAGCAGTTCTTC.

This clonotype was seen at least ten times. The chain recombines TRBV3-1 with TRBJ2-7, with 9 nucleotides matching TRBD2. V was pared by 6 bases and J by 3 bases, with 9 bases of the junction left unmatched. The CDR3 has 15 amino acids. The germline V gene has CDR1 LGHDT and CDR2 YNNKEL (reference sequence). CDR3 nucleotide sequence: TGTGCCAGCAGTCTTCTAGCGGGAACCATCTACGAGCAGTACTTC. Its protein product is CASSLLAGTIYEQYF.

This clonotype was observed at least ten times. The chain links TRBV7-2 to TRBJ2-7; 9 nucleotides line up with TRBD1. The V gene end was trimmed by 4 bases and the J gene end by 6 bases; junction bases not matched to a gene: 7. The CDR3 covers 14 residues. Germline V gene lookup returns CDR1 SGHTA and CDR2 FQGNSA. The chain's CDR3 is CASSSGTGKGEQYF. CDR3 coding DNA: TGTGCCAGCAGCTCCGGGACAGGGAAGGGCGAGCAGTACTTC.

This clonotype has at least ten counts. V is TRBV6-2 or TRBV6-3 and J is TRBJ1-1; D remains unclear. The CDR3 consists of 14 residues. Germline CDR1 is MNHEY and CDR2 is SVGEGT. Trimming stripped 4 bases from V and 4 bases from J, with 13 bases between. CDR3 DNA: TGTGCCAGCAGTTTAGAGACGGCTGGCACTGAAGCTTTCTTT. Its translation is CASSLETAGTEAFF.

This clonotype was observed at least ten times. This sequence joins TRBV3-1 and TRBJ1-2; the D gene is possibly TRBD1 (5 bases). The CDR3 consists of 13 residues. CDR1 is LGHDT, CDR2 YNNKEL, per germline (reference sequence). Trimming cost V 5 bases and J 2 bases, with 9 bases left between them. CDR3 nucleotides: TGTGCCAGCAGCAGGGGAGGGAACTATGGCTACACCTTC. This gives the protein CASSRGGNYGYTF.

The CDR3, as DNA: TGTGCCAGCAGCCCCGCAGGGACAATCCAAGAGACCCAGTACTTC. This gives the protein CASSPAGTIQETQYF. This chain connects TRBV7-6 to TRBJ2-5, with TRBD1 as a possible D gene (6 bases). From germline, CDR1 is SGHVS and CDR2 FNYEAQ. The CDR3 loop spans 15 amino acids. V was trimmed by 5 bases and J by 1 base, leaving 14 bases between them.

The rearrangement links TRBV3-1 to TRBJ2-5, with unresolved D. V gave up 0 bases and J gave up 1 base, with 9 bases separating them. This CDR3 spans 15 amino acids. From germline, CDR1 is LGHDT and CDR2 YNNKEL (reference sequence). The CDR3 here is CASSQDSHLQETQYF. CDR3 coding DNA: TGTGCCAGCAGCCAAGATTCCCACCTCCAAGAGACCCAGTACTTC.

The sample holds many counts of this clonotype. The chain links TRBV13 to TRBJ1-6; 7 positions agree with TRBD1. The CDR3 consists of 14 residues. The J segment lost 13 bases and the V segment lost 7 bases, leaving 13 bases of the junction unmatched. Germline CDR1 and CDR2: PRHDT and FYEKMQ (reference sequence). Here the CDR3 DNA reads TGTGCCAGCACCCTCGGCAGGGGGTTGGAGCCCCTCCACTTT. It yields the protein CASTLGRGLEPLHF.

This clonotype has more than one count but fewer than ten. The chain has TRBV27 and TRBJ1-1; maybe TRBD1 (5 bases). Trimming took off 4 bases at V and 3 bases at J, with 18 bases between the two ends. The CDR3 is made up of 16 amino acids. Germline lookup yields CDR1 MNHEY and CDR2 SMNVEV (reference sequence). The CDR3, as DNA: TGTGCCAGCAGTTCCCGACAGATTGTTATGGACACTGAAGCTTTCTTT. Translating gives CASSSRQIVMDTEAFF.

This clonotype was observed at least ten times. V usage is TRBV28 and J usage is TRBJ2-2; no reliable D call. This CDR3 comprises 16 residues. Germline CDR1 is MDHEN and CDR2 is SYDVKM. V was cut by 6 bases and J by 0 bases, with 14 bases left in between. CDR3 sequence (DNA): TGTGCCAGCAGCCACAGTGGGCAGGCGAACACCGGGGAGCTGTTTTTT. Translating gives CASSHSGQANTGELFF.

A remark on this clonotype: Compared with germline, one end of the junction differs, possibly owing to a read error. This rearrangement joins TRBV5-1 to TRBJ2-1; 10 nucleotides align to TRBD1. The CDR3 spans 14 residues. The germline V gene has CDR1 SGHRS and CDR2 YFSETQ. CDR3 coding DNA: TGCGCCAGCACCTTGACAGGGGGCGGCAATGAGCAGTTCTTC. Its translation: CASTLTGGGNEQFF. The full variable domain, in which reference TRBV5-1 and TRBJ2-1 provide the parts outside the CDR3, is KAGVTQTPRYLIKTRGQQVTLSCSPISGHRSVSWYQQTPGQGLQFLFEYFSETQRNKGNFPGRFSGRQFSNSRSEMNVSTLELGDSALYLCASTLTGGGNEQFFGPGTRLTVL.

This clonotype was counted ten times or more. The chain combines TRBV6-2 or TRBV6-3 with TRBJ2-2; 8 nucleotides match TRBD1. Germline values: CDR1 MNHEY, CDR2 SVGEGT. The CDR3 has 12 residues. With 6 bases clipped from V and 6 bases from J, the junction kept 0 bases outside the gene matches. The CDR3 loop reads CASRQGAGELFF. Written as DNA, the CDR3 is TGTGCCAGCAGACAGGGGGCCGGGGAGCTGTTTTTT.

The sample holds a few counts of this clonotype. The chain employs TRBV19 and TRBJ2-3, with TRBD2 matching over 10 bases. V lost 2 bases and J lost 5; bases outside the gene matches: 7. This CDR3 comprises 16 residues. The germline V gene has CDR1 LNHDA and CDR2 SQIVND (reference sequence). CDR3: CASSIKRGGSGDTQYF. DNA of the CDR3: TGTGCCAGTAGTATAAAGCGGGGGGGCTCCGGAGATACGCAGTATTTT.

A few counts support this clonotype. CDR3 sequence reads: CASSYRDRDNYGYTF. For the CDR3, the DNA is TGTGCCAGCAGTTACCGGGACAGGGATAACTATGGCTACACCTTC. The chain uses TRBV28 and TRBJ1-2; TRBD1 aligns across 9 bases. From germline, CDR1 is MDHEN and CDR2 SYDVKM. This CDR3 comprises 15 residues. V was pared by 4 bases and J by 1 base, with 4 bases of the junction left unmatched.

This clonotype was seen once. The chain links TRBV9 to TRBJ1-2, with TRBD1 as a possible D gene (5 bases). Germline CDR1 SGDLS, CDR2 YYNGEE. The ends were cut back, 0 bases at V and 0 bases at J, with 9 bases in the middle. The CDR3 sequence is 15 residues long. The CDR3: CASSVVTAPNYGYTF. The CDR3 nucleotides read TGTGCCAGCAGCGTAGTGACAGCTCCTAACTATGGCTACACCTTC.

Concerning this clonotype: A far larger clone is just one base off, so this is likely a read error. The rearrangement uses TRBV12-3 or TRBV12-4 and TRBJ2-4, with a weak D call TRBD2 (6 bases). The CDR3 is made up of 17 amino acids. For the CDR3, the DNA is TGTGCCAGCAGTGAAGAAGGAACGTTACTAGCCAAAAACATTCAGTGCTTC. Translation: CASSEEGTLLAKNIQCF.

V is TRBV11-2 and J is TRBJ1-6, with 7 positions matching TRBD1. With 1 base clipped from V and 6 bases from J, the junction kept 3 bases outside the gene matches. Germline assignment: CDR1 SGHAT and CDR2 FQNNGV. The CDR3 is 15 amino acids. In nucleotides, the CDR3 is TGTGCCAGCAGCTTAGCCCCAGGGGGTAATTCACCCCTCCACTTT. Its translation is CASSLAPGGNSPLHF.

The table lists this clonotype with many counts. This chain links TRBV27 with TRBJ2-1, with 9 bases aligning to TRBD1. V was pared by 10 bases and J by 4 bases, with 5 bases of the junction left unmatched. The CDR3 sequence is 13 residues long. The germline CDR1 and CDR2 sequences are MNHEY and SMNVEV (reference sequence). CDR3 amino acids: CATTGGGYNEQFF. CDR3 nucleotide sequence: TGTGCCACCACAGGGGGCGGATACAATGAGCAGTTCTTC.

Many counts were recorded for this clonotype. This chain connects TRBV12-3 or TRBV12-4 to TRBJ2-2; 9 nucleotides agree with TRBD2. With 1 base clipped from V and 4 bases from J, the junction kept 4 bases outside the gene matches. The CDR3 covers 16 residues. The CDR3 sequence is CASSLGGLASTGELFF. In DNA form, the CDR3 reads TGTGCCAGCAGTTTAGGGGGACTAGCCTCCACCGGGGAGCTGTTTTTT.

This clonotype was seen repeatedly, ten times or more. The chain joins TRBV29-1 to TRBJ1-1, with TRBD1 as a possible D gene (5 bases). The germline gives CDR1 SQVTM, CDR2 ANQGSEA. V lost 7 bases to trimming and J lost 5 bases, with 14 bases between them. The CDR3 is made up of 12 amino acids. The CDR3 nucleotides read TGCAGCGACCAGGGAGGAGGGACTGAAGCTTTCTTT. It yields the protein CSDQGGGTEAFF. Full variable domain (outside the CDR3, taken from reference TRBV29-1 and TRBJ1-1): SAVISQKPSRDICQRGTSLTIQCQVDSQVTMMFWYRQQPGQSLTLIATANQGSEATYESGFVIDKFPISRPNLTFSTLTVSNMSPEDSSIYLCSDQGGGTEAFFGQGTRLTVV.